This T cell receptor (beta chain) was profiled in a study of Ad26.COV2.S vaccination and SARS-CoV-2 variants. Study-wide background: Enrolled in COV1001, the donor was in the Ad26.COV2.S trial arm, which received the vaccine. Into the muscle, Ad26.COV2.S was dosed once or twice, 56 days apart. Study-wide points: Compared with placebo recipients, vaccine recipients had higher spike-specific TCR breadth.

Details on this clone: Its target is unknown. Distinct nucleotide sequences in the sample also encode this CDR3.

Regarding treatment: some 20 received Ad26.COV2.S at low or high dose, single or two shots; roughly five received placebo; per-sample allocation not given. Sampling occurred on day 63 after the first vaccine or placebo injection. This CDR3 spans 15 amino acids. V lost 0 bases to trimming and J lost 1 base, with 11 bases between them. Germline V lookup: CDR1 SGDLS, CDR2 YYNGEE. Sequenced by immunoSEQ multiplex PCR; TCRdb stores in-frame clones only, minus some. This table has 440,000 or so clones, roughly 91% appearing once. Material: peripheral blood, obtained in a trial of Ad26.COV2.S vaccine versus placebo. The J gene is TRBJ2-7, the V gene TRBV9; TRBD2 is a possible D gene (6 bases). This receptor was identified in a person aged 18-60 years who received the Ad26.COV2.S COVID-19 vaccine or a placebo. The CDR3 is CASSVGLASSYEQYF. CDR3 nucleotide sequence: TGTGCCAGCAGCGTAGGGCTAGCGAGTTCCTACGAGCAGTACTTC. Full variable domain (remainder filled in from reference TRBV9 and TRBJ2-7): DSGVTQTPKHLITATGQRVTLRCSPRSGDLSVYWYQQSLDQGLQFLIQYYNGEERAKGNILERFSAQQFPDLHSELNLSSLELGDSALYFCASSVGLASSYEQYFGPGTRLTVT.